Following are 26 T cell receptor beta chains from one sample sequenced in a study of T cell responses to AZD1222 COVID-19 vaccine. Clones were read by immunoSEQ multiplex PCR, and TCRdb kept only the in-frame ones, dropping some. This sample has 100,000 to 120,000 clones, with roughly 90% found just once. The specimen comprised peripheral blood, sampled 28 days after the second AZD1222 dose. Receptors were obtained from an adult who received the AZD1222 COVID-19 vaccine.

The gene calls are TRBV5-1 and TRBJ2-2, with 8 bases lining up with TRBD1. V was clipped by 4 bases and J by 6 bases; unmatched bases: 8. The CDR3 is 15 amino acids. CDR1 SGHRS and CDR2 YFSETQ come from the germline V gene. In DNA, the CDR3 is TGCGCCAGCAGCCATAGACAGGGGTTGGCCGGGGAGCTGTTTTTT. Residues: CASSHRQGLAGELFF.

The CDR3, as DNA: TGCGCCAGCAGCTTGGACACCGGGACTAGCTACTTC. Protein sequence: CASSLDTGTSYF. This chain uses TRBV5-1 with TRBJ2-5; 9 bases match TRBD2. Germline V lookup: CDR1 SGHRS, CDR2 YFSETQ. CDR3 length: 12 residues. The V segment lost 0 bases and the J segment 14 bases; nucleotides outside the gene matches: 5.

This clone was seen a few times. The J gene is TRBJ1-5, the V gene TRBV20-1; unclear D gene. Germline assignment: CDR1 DFQATT and CDR2 SNEGSKA (reference sequence). V lost 3 bases to trimming and J lost 0 bases, with 12 bases between them. The CDR3 covers 15 residues. CDR3 in amino acids: CSASSYHYSNQPQHF. The CDR3, as DNA: TGCAGTGCTAGTTCGTACCATTATAGCAATCAGCCCCAGCATTTT.

V and J are TRBV7-8 and TRBJ1-6, with D uncertain. The CDR3 loop spans 14 amino acids. V lost 2 bases and J lost 13, with 15 bases in between. Germline CDR1 and CDR2: SGHVS and FQNEAQ. The CDR3 nucleotides are TGTGCCAGCAGCTTATTACAGTCACTTTCCCCCCTCCACTTT. Amino acid sequence: CASSLLQSLSPLHF.

J is TRBJ2-3 and V is TRBV30, with D uncertain. The CDR3 consists of 11 residues. Trimming took off 2 bases at V and 6 bases at J, with 6 bases between the two ends. Germline loops: CDR1 GTSNPN, CDR2 SVGIG (reference sequence). The CDR3 DNA reads as TGTGCCTGGAGTCTTGGTGATACGCAGTATTTT. It specifies CAWSLGDTQYF.

The chain links TRBV7-8 to TRBJ1-2; D is possibly TRBD1 (6 bases). This CDR3 is built from 17 residues. The V and J ends lost 1 base and 5 bases respectively, with 20 bases between them. The germline V gene encodes CDR1 SGHVS and CDR2 FQNEAQ. The CDR3 sequence is CASSLGSRGPTLYGYTF. The CDR3 nucleotides are TGTGCCAGCAGCTTAGGGAGCAGGGGCCCAACCCTTTATGGCTACACCTTC.

This chain joins TRBV24-1 and TRBJ2-3, with D perhaps TRBD2 (6 bases). Trimming took off 1 base at V and 2 bases at J, with 9 bases between the two ends. In germline, CDR1 is KGHDR, CDR2 SFDVKD. The CDR3 length is 15 residues. The CDR3 DNA reads as TGTGCCACCAGTGATTTAGCTAGCGTCACAGATACGCAGTATTTT. This gives the protein CATSDLASVTDTQYF.

V usage is TRBV5-1 and J usage is TRBJ1-1, with unresolved D. V was shortened by 0 bases and J by 0 bases, with 12 bases between the two germline ends. There are 16 residues in the CDR3. Germline CDR1 SGHRS, CDR2 YFSETQ. The chain's CDR3 is CASSLVTALMNTEAFF. The DNA of the CDR3 is TGCGCCAGCAGCTTGGTAACAGCTTTAATGAACACTGAAGCTTTCTTT.

The chain joins TRBV30 to TRBJ1-6; D is uncertain. Germline V gene lookup returns CDR1 GTSNPN and CDR2 SVGIG (reference sequence). Trimming took off 0 bases at V and 0 bases at J, with 9 bases between the two ends. CDR3 length: 16 residues. The CDR3 region is CAWSVQRSSYNSPLHF. In nucleotides, the CDR3 is TGTGCCTGGAGTGTACAGAGAAGCTCCTATAATTCACCCCTCCACTTT.

The chain joins TRBV5-1 to TRBJ2-5; 9 bases fit TRBD1. V was clipped by 4 bases and J by 1 base; unmatched bases: 2. The length of the CDR3 is 14 residues. Germline V gene sequence: CDR1 SGHRS, CDR2 YFSETQ. CDR3 protein: CASSGDRVQETQYF. The DNA of the CDR3 is TGCGCCAGCAGCGGGGACAGGGTCCAAGAGACCCAGTACTTC.

The V call is TRBV5-5, the J call TRBJ1-4; TRBD1 aligns across 11 bases. V lost 6 bases, J lost 8 bases, and 6 bases stayed unmatched. The CDR3 totals 14 residues. CDR1 is SGHKS and CDR2 is YYEKEE in the germline V gene (reference sequence). CDR3: CASTRGTGGEKLFF. CDR3 DNA sequence: TGTGCCAGCACGCGCGGGACAGGGGGGGAAAAACTGTTTTTT.

The chain carries TRBV19 and TRBJ1-1, with a possible D match to TRBD1 (5 bases). Per germline, CDR1 LNHDA and CDR2 SQIVND (reference sequence). V lost 4 bases and J 0 bases, leaving 12 bases between the germline ends. The length of the CDR3 is 15 residues. The CDR3 here is CASSSAGSMNTEAFF. Written as DNA, the CDR3 is TGTGCCAGTAGTAGTGCAGGGTCCATGAACACTGAAGCTTTCTTT.

This chain links TRBV6-4 with TRBJ1-1; D is unresolved. V dropped 6 bases and J dropped 0 bases, with 11 bases sitting between them. Germline CDR1 is MRHNA and CDR2 is SNTAGT. The CDR3 covers 14 residues. CDR3 region: CASSPGPMNTEAFF. Written as DNA, the CDR3 is TGTGCCAGCAGCCCTGGGCCGATGAACACTGAAGCTTTCTTT.

V is TRBV4-2 and J is TRBJ1-3; D call uncertain. V was trimmed by 0 bases and J by 0 bases, leaving 6 bases between them. The CDR3 extends over 15 amino acids. The germline V gene has CDR1 LGHNA and CDR2 YNFKEQ. The CDR3 DNA follows: TGTGCCAGCAGCCAAGAGGGTGTCTCTGGAAACACCATATATTTT. It specifies CASSQEGVSGNTIYF.

The chain employs TRBV18 and TRBJ2-3, with 10 bases identical to TRBD1. The CDR3 contains 17 residues. The V gene end was trimmed by 0 bases and the J gene end by 3 bases; junction bases not matched to a gene: 6. CDR1 is KGHSH and CDR2 is LQKENI in the germline V gene. The CDR3 region has the DNA TGTGCCAGCTCACCACCGAGGACGGGACAGGGGACAGATACGCAGTATTTT. Translated, it gives CASSPPRTGQGTDTQYF.

The chain uses TRBV7-9 and TRBJ2-3; tentatively, D is TRBD2 (6 bases). The CDR3 totals 16 residues. Trimming cost V 6 bases and J 0 bases, with 16 bases left between them. Germline CDR1 and CDR2: SEHNR and FQNEAQ (reference sequence). The CDR3 region has the DNA TGTGCCAGCAGGCGGGGAGGCAGACCAAGCACAGATACGCAGTATTTT. It encodes CASRRGGRPSTDTQYF.

The chain joins TRBV6-5 to TRBJ1-2; 9 nucleotides match TRBD1. Unmatched junction bases numbered 8, after V lost 6 bases and J lost 6 bases. Germline CDR1 reads MNHEY; CDR2 reads SVGAGI. The CDR3 is 14 amino acids. The CDR3 DNA follows: TGTGCCAGCAGCCACCCTGGGGACAGGGATGGCTACACCTTC. It yields the protein CASSHPGDRDGYTF.

The chain joins TRBV20-1 to TRBJ2-7; 7 positions agree with TRBD1. The trim removed 3 bases at V and 9 bases at J, leaving 17 bases unmatched. There are 15 residues in the CDR3. In germline, CDR1 is DFQATT, CDR2 SNEGSKA (reference sequence). The CDR3 spells CSASRRQGDGQGQYF. The CDR3 nucleotides read TGCAGTGCTAGTCGGCGGCAGGGGGACGGTCAGGGGCAGTACTTC.

V is TRBV4-3 and J is TRBJ1-4, with D perhaps matching TRBD1 (5 bases). This CDR3 contains 13 residues. V was pared by 6 bases and J by 8 bases, with 13 bases between. The germline V gene encodes CDR1 LGHNA and CDR2 YSLEER. The CDR3 DNA sequence: TGCGCCAGCAGTAGGTCGGGGGACGAAAAACTGTTTTTT. Encoded protein: CASSRSGDEKLFF.

This clone was picked up a small number of times. The chain has TRBV10-2 and TRBJ1-4; D is unclear. This CDR3 is built from 12 residues. Trimming shortened V by 7 bases and J by 6 bases, and 9 bases separated the two germline ends. CDR1 and CDR2 from the germline V gene are WSHSY and SAAADI. Here the CDR3 DNA reads TGCGCCAGCACTGGAGGCGATGAAAAACTGTTTTTT. Translation gives CASTGGDEKLFF.

This chain joins TRBV6-5 and TRBJ1-6, with 7 bases lining up with TRBD1. V was pared by 4 bases and J by 7 bases, with 4 bases of the junction left unmatched. Looked up from germline, CDR1 is MNHEY and CDR2 is SVGAGI. The CDR3 spans 14 residues. The CDR3 DNA follows: TGTGCCAGCAGTTGGGGACAGATGAATTCACCCCTCCACTTT. Encoded protein: CASSWGQMNSPLHF.

The rearrangement joins TRBV4-3 to TRBJ2-7, with D possibly TRBD1 on 6 matching bases. The V gene's germline CDR1 is LGHNA and CDR2 YSLEER. The CDR3 spans 15 residues. Trimming removed 0 bases from V and 2 bases from J, with 11 bases in between. The CDR3 DNA reads as TGCGCCAGCAGCCAAGAGGCAGGGGTAGCCTACGAGCAGTACTTC. It yields the protein CASSQEAGVAYEQYF.

This chain uses TRBV7-9 with TRBJ1-1; a weak D match, TRBD1 (6 bases). Germline V lookup: CDR1 SEHNR, CDR2 FQNEAQ (reference sequence). Trimming removed 4 bases at V and 4 bases at J, with 10 bases between. There are 13 residues in the CDR3. The CDR3 loop reads CASSSSGVTEAFF. DNA of the CDR3: TGTGCCAGCAGCTCATCAGGGGTCACTGAAGCTTTCTTT.

This rearrangement joins TRBV7-9 to TRBJ2-3; TRBD1 aligns across 7 bases. Germline CDR1 and CDR2: SEHNR and FQNEAQ (reference sequence). Germline trimming cut 6 bases from V and 2 bases from J; bases unmatched to any gene: 5. There are 14 residues in the CDR3. CDR3 amino acids: CASRQGQYTDTQYF. In DNA, the CDR3 is TGTGCCAGCAGACAGGGGCAATACACAGATACGCAGTATTTT.

The chain couples TRBV7-2 to TRBJ1-1; no definite D call. This CDR3 region has 12 residues. The V gene's germline CDR1 is SGHTA and CDR2 FQGNSA. V lost 1 base, J lost 7 bases, and 7 bases lay in between. DNA of the CDR3: TGTGCCAGCAGCTTAGGCACGGGTGAAGCTTTCTTT. This encodes CASSLGTGEAFF.

The J gene is TRBJ1-2, the V gene TRBV5-1; D remains unclear. CDR3 length equals 13 residues. V was clipped by 3 bases and J by 4 bases, with 10 bases between them. Per the germline V gene, CDR1 is SGHRS and CDR2 is YFSETQ. CDR3 residues: CASSSRTAYGYTF. CDR3 nucleotide sequence: TGCGCCAGCAGCTCACGGACGGCCTATGGCTACACCTTC.